This TCR beta chain was identified in a study of T cells after yellow fever vaccination (dated by TCRdb to about 2019). Turning to the overall study: Libraries from fractions with low cell numbers were prepared with the SMART-Seq v4 Ultra Low Input RNA kit. Two healthy male donors, one aged 18 to 30 and one aged 30 to 40 years, made up the cohort. Blood was collected at multiple timepoints before and after primary and secondary immunization, and bulk PBMC replicates and cell subsets were isolated. To follow T-cell clones before and after both primary and booster YFV17D yellow fever vaccination, bulk TCR alpha and beta repertoires underwent longitudinal sequencing.

The paper's findings and limits, for the study overall: The secondary T-cell response was weaker than the primary response but faster, peaking on day 5 instead of day 15. Computational filtering was needed because FACS-sorted repertoires could contain abundant contaminating clonotypes from the bulk population. After the booster, most clones that had expanded after primary vaccination were detected again (around 95% of CD4 and about 88% of CD8), suggesting broad maintenance of memory. Only two donors were included in the study, so the extent to which the findings can be generalized is limited. A small share of clonotypes was detected in both CD4 and CD8 compartments, with the overlap likely arising from convergent recombination.

TCR cDNA was synthesized by 5'RACE template switching, which introduced a universal primer site and unique molecular identifiers. Priming for cDNA synthesis came from both the TCR alpha and TCR beta constant segments. Library amplification used two PCR steps, and the second PCR step added sample barcodes and sequencing adapters. Sequencing of libraries was performed on Illumina HiSeq 2500 (2x100 bp) or NovaSeq (2x150 bp). The original methods were these. MIGEC was used to demultiplex reads and collapse the reads into UMI consensus sequences, and MiXCR was used for V(D)J alignment. Using edgeR on replicate PBMC samples, clonotypes were called vaccine-responding if FDR was below 0.01 and the log2 fold change was above 5 up to day 15. CD4 or CD8 identity was assigned to each bulk clonotype according to whether the clonotype was present at higher abundance in the sequenced CD4 repertoire or the sequenced CD8 repertoire. TCRdb handled the public reads itself, with Q25 trimming in fastp and clone calling in MiXCR, and kept productive beta chains. Every distinct CDR3 protein forms one entry, paired with its most common genes and DNA. The V and J calls follow TCRdb's processing rather than the paper's. A total of about 160,000 distinct CDR3 sequences appear in this sample, about 7% of them only once. Of the sample, roughly 2.5% falls within the top ten clones.

The sample's treatment or condition label, decoded: live attenuated yellow fever vaccine strain. A standard Ficoll-Paque protocol was used to isolate PBMCs from peripheral blood. Dynabeads CD4 and CD8 positive selection kits were used to isolate CD4 and CD8 T-cell fractions. TriZol was used to extract RNA from bulk PBMCs, from CD4 and CD8 fractions, and from dextramer-positive and dextramer-negative fractions. The germline V and J ends show losses of 4 bases and 3 bases respectively, and no gene match explains 7 bases of the junction. From the cysteine through the phenylalanine, the CDR3 covers 16 amino acids. The only DNA kept is the CDR3, 48 bases in frame from the first base. Looking up the germline V gene yields CDR1 SGHDT and CDR2 YYEEEE. This clonotype has just a few counts. Its antigen specificity is not known. No base quality information exists; no much larger clone differs at one position.

The rearranged segments are TRBV5-6 and TRBJ2-5; 12 bases in the middle match TRBD2. The clonotype was recovered from a man between 18 and 29 years old who received the YFV17D yellow fever vaccine. This specimen consisted of CD4+ T cells sorted from PBMCs, obtained roughly 5 days after the first yellow fever vaccination. The CDR3 region has the sequence CASSVTSGGYKETQYF. Here is the DNA: TGTGCCAGCAGCGTGACTAGCGGGGGATATAAAGAGACCCAGTACTTC. The entire variable domain, with the stretches around the CDR3 drawn from the reference TRBV5-6 and TRBJ2-5 proteins, is DAGVTQSPTHLIKTRGQQVTLRCSPKSGHDTVSWYQQALGQGPQFIFQYYEEEERQRGNFPDRFSGHQFPNYSSELNVNALLLGDSALYLCASSVTSGGYKETQYFGPGTRLLVL.